These T cell receptor beta chains were read from a single sample in a study of cytomegalovirus exposure and HLA in healthy donors. Data came from immunoSEQ multiplex PCR; TCRdb stores just in-frame clones and leaves some out. Among around 86,000 clones listed, roughly 79% were seen once. Material: PBMCs. These receptors all stem from a female donor in good health and CMV-seronegative. CDR3s include the opening cysteine and the closing phenylalanine or tryptophan. A D gene is named only where the DNA matches it firmly. Expanded clones are given a class, and other clones once, few, many or no size at all.

v_gene: TRBV30; d_gene: .; abundance: few; j_gene: TRBJ1-3; CDR3nt: TGTGCCTGGAACCCCCGGACAGCTGGAAACACCATATATTTT; CDR3aa: CAWNPRTAGNTIYF
v_gene: TRBV28; d_gene: .; abundance: few; j_gene: TRBJ1-1; CDR3nt: TGTGCCAGCAGTTTAGGGCGCACTGAAGCTTTCTTT; CDR3aa: CASSLGRTEAFF
v_gene: TRBV2; d_gene: .; abundance: .; j_gene: TRBJ1-5; CDR3nt: TGTGCCAGTCGAGTCACAGGAAATCAGCCCCAGCATTTT; CDR3aa: CASRVTGNQPQHF
v_gene: TRBV28; d_gene: TRBD1; abundance: .; j_gene: TRBJ1-5; CDR3nt: TGTGCCAGCACGGGTACAGGGGTGAATCAGCCCCAGCATTTT; CDR3aa: CASTGTGVNQPQHF
v_gene: TRBV4-2; d_gene: TRBD1; abundance: .; j_gene: TRBJ1-2; CDR3nt: TGTGCCAGCAGCCAATACCTGGGGACAGGGAACTATGGCTACACCTTC; CDR3aa: CASSQYLGTGNYGYTF
v_gene: TRBV11-2; d_gene: .; abundance: few; j_gene: TRBJ2-3; CDR3nt: TGTGCCAGCGGTTTTAGCGGAACGATAGATACGCAGTATTTT; CDR3aa: CASGFSGTIDTQYF
v_gene: TRBV28; d_gene: TRBD1; abundance: few; j_gene: TRBJ1-5; CDR3nt: TGTGCCAGCAGTACTGAAGGGACAGGGGGCGGTCAGCCCCAGCATTTT; CDR3aa: CASSTEGTGGGQPQHF
v_gene: TRBV5-1; d_gene: TRBD1; abundance: few; j_gene: TRBJ1-2; CDR3nt: TGCGCCAGCAGCTTGGGACAAACAGGGGACTATGGCTACACCTTC; CDR3aa: CASSLGQTGDYGYTF
v_gene: TRBV29-1; d_gene: .; abundance: .; j_gene: TRBJ1-5; CDR3nt: TGCAGCGTGGGGAGAGTGACAGGTTATAGCAATCAGCCCCAGCATTTT; CDR3aa: CSVGRVTGYSNQPQHF
v_gene: TRBV4-2; d_gene: .; abundance: few; j_gene: TRBJ1-1; CDR3nt: TGTGCCAGCAGCCAAGAGTCGGCGGGGAACACTGAAGCTTTCTTT; CDR3aa: CASSQESAGNTEAFF
v_gene: TRBV5-1; d_gene: .; abundance: .; j_gene: TRBJ2-1; CDR3nt: TGCGCCAGCAGCTCCTGGGGAGCTAATGAGCAGTTCTTC; CDR3aa: CASSSWGANEQFF
v_gene: TRBV7-8; d_gene: TRBD2; abundance: .; j_gene: TRBJ2-7; CDR3nt: TGTGCCAGCAGCTTAGTAGTCACTAGCGGGGATAGCTCCTACGAGCAGTACTTC; CDR3aa: CASSLVVTSGDSSYEQYF
v_gene: TRBV19; d_gene: .; abundance: .; j_gene: TRBJ2-3; CDR3nt: TGTGCCAGTACCCCTACAGGGCCTCCACAATATACGCAGTATTTT; CDR3aa: CASTPTGPPQYTQYF
v_gene: TRBV5-1; d_gene: .; abundance: .; j_gene: TRBJ1-1; CDR3nt: TGCGCCAGCAGCTTCCAGGGGCGGAACACTGAAGCTTTCTTT; CDR3aa: CASSFQGRNTEAFF
v_gene: TRBV2; d_gene: TRBD2; abundance: .; j_gene: TRBJ2-7; CDR3nt: TGTGCCAGCAAATCAGGACTAGGGGTGCACGAGCAGTACTTC; CDR3aa: CASKSGLGVHEQYF
v_gene: TRBV14; d_gene: .; abundance: .; j_gene: TRBJ2-3; CDR3nt: TGTGCCAGCAGCCTTTCCACGAGAGGGACAGATACGCAGTATTTT; CDR3aa: CASSLSTRGTDTQYF
v_gene: TRBV28; d_gene: .; abundance: .; j_gene: TRBJ1-5; CDR3nt: TGTGCCAGCACCAAAGTGCAGGTTAATCAGCCCCAGCATTTT; CDR3aa: CASTKVQVNQPQHF
v_gene: TRBV7-9; d_gene: .; abundance: .; j_gene: TRBJ2-7; CDR3nt: TGTGCCAGCAGCTTAGAGAGGTACGAGCAGTACTTC; CDR3aa: CASSLERYEQYF
v_gene: TRBV28; d_gene: .; abundance: .; j_gene: TRBJ1-4; CDR3nt: TGTGCCAGCAGTTTCCCCAGGAGGAATGATGAAAAACTGTTTTTT; CDR3aa: CASSFPRRNDEKLFF
v_gene: TRBV6-5; d_gene: .; abundance: .; j_gene: TRBJ1-1; CDR3nt: TGTGCCAGCAGTAGGGGCACTGAAGCTTTCTTT; CDR3aa: CASSRGTEAFF